This TCR beta chain appears in the sequencing data of a study of cytomegalovirus exposure and HLA in healthy donors. Overall study context: There were around 390 genotyped donors. Of these, roughly 82% fell in the genetic ancestry cluster associated with self-reported Caucasian donors.

These donors, healthy bone marrow donors, were studied. Germline CDR1 reads SGHRS; CDR2 reads YFSETQ. Losses at the gene ends were 3 bases for V and 0 bases for J; bases not matched to a gene: 8. CDR3 length equals 16 residues. Turning to this clone: The antigen is not known.

The PCR used 60 Vbeta and 13 Jbeta primers. Repertoires were generated with immunoSEQ multiplex PCR, while TCRdb's copy carries only in-frame clones and drops some. The sample includes some 200,000 clones, approximately 65% of them seen just once. General study findings and limits: Rarity marked most TCR sequences, yet some public TCRs occurred in many donors. Across donors, sequencing depth was assumed by presence/absence analyses to be roughly uniform.

Sequencing was performed on PBMCs. This chain connects TRBV5-1 to TRBJ1-2; 7 bases match TRBD1. The TCR comes from a man in his forties or fifties in good health and CMV-seronegative. CDR3 in amino acids: CASSSSGTATNYGYTF. For the CDR3, the DNA is TGCGCCAGCAGCTCTTCCGGGACAGCTACTAACTATGGCTACACCTTC.